Shown below are 9 T cell receptor beta chains from a single sample sequenced in a study of T-cell reconstitution after alpha-beta-depleted transplantation in children. The authors prepared the TCRbeta library with unique molecular identifiers. TCRdb reanalysed the PCR reads using MiXCR and keeps one entry per CDR3 protein. The sample gives about 460,000 distinct CDR3 sequences, 10% to 13% of which show up once; approximately 2% is in the top ten. Sample: PBMCs, taken before TCRalphabeta/CD19-depleted stem cell transplant. The origin of the receptors is a child aged 2-15 years with inherited bone marrow failure, due to receive a stem cell transplant.

This clonotype was seen at least ten times. The CDR3 DNA is TGTGCCAGCAGCTGGGGGGCACAGGTAGGGACTGAAGCTTTCTTT. As protein: CASSWGAQVGTEAFF. The rearrangement joins TRBV5-6 to TRBJ1-1; D is perhaps TRBD1 (6 bases). V was trimmed by 3 bases and J by 5 bases, leaving 17 bases between them. Germline V lookup: CDR1 SGHDT, CDR2 YYEEEE. The CDR3 runs 15 residues.

In this sample, this clonotype turned up many times. The chain couples TRBV5-6 to TRBJ2-1; the match to TRBD2 covers 15 bases. Per the germline V gene, CDR1 is SGHDT and CDR2 is YYEEEE. The V segment lost 2 bases and the J segment 1 base; nucleotides outside the gene matches: 10. The CDR3 extends over 20 amino acids. The CDR3 spells CASSFQAGLAGGGSYNEQFF. In DNA, the CDR3 is TGTGCCAGCAGCTTTCAAGCCGGACTAGCGGGAGGGGGATCCTACAATGAGCAGTTCTTC. The full variable domain, completed using reference TRBV5-6 and TRBJ2-1, is DAGVTQSPTHLIKTRGQQVTLRCSPKSGHDTVSWYQQALGQGPQFIFQYYEEEERQRGNFPDRFSGHQFPNYSSELNVNALLLGDSALYLCASSFQAGLAGGGSYNEQFFGPGTRLTVL.

The table lists this clonotype with a few counts. V usage is TRBV15 and J usage is TRBJ2-1; TRBD2 matches at 9 bases. The CDR3 totals 17 residues. V trimming: 6 bases; J trimming: 8 bases; junction bases outside the gene matches: 17. Germline-derived CDR1 and CDR2 are LNHNV and YYDKDF (reference sequence). The CDR3 sequence is CATRWGKAGGGWDEQFF. The DNA for the CDR3 is TGTGCCACCAGATGGGGAAAAGCGGGAGGAGGGTGGGATGAGCAGTTCTTC.

At least ten counts were recorded for this clonotype. The V gene is TRBV20-1, the J gene TRBJ2-7; tentatively, D is TRBD1 (5 bases). CDR1 and CDR2 (germline): DFQATT, SNEGSKA (reference sequence). The CDR3 covers 11 residues. Trimming removed 5 bases at V and 4 bases at J, with 9 bases between. The CDR3 loop reads CSASRAYEQYF. The CDR3 nucleotides are TGCAGTGCTTCCAGGGCTTACGAGCAGTACTTC.

This clonotype was picked up many times. The chain uses TRBV3-1 and TRBJ1-1, with 7 positions matching TRBD1. V lost 3 bases and J lost 1; bases outside the gene matches: 2. The V gene's germline CDR1 is LGHDT and CDR2 YNNKEL (reference sequence). The CDR3 sequence is 14 residues long. The CDR3 nucleotides read TGTGCCAGCAGCCACAGGACAGGGAACACTGAAGCTTTCTTT. This translates into CASSHRTGNTEAFF. Variable domain in full (rest from reference TRBV3-1 and TRBJ1-1): DTAVSQTPKYLVTQMGNDKSIKCEQNLGHDTMYWYKQDSKKFLKIMFSYNNKELIINETVPNRFSPKSPDKAHLNLHINSLELGDSAVYFCASSHRTGNTEAFFGQGTRLTVV.

The rearrangement joins TRBV28 to TRBJ2-3; TRBD1 aligns across 7 bases. The CDR3 sequence is 14 residues long. Germline V gives CDR1 MDHEN, CDR2 SYDVKM. With 6 bases clipped from V and 2 bases from J, the junction kept 5 bases outside the gene matches. CDR3 region: CASSSGQPTDTQYF. Written as DNA, the CDR3 is TGTGCCAGCAGCTCGGGACAGCCCACAGATACGCAGTATTTT.

This clonotype has ten or more counts. The rearrangement uses TRBV12-3 or TRBV12-4 and TRBJ1-2, with a tentative D call TRBD1 (5 bases). There are 12 residues in the CDR3. The V and J ends lost 6 bases and 10 bases respectively, with 15 bases between them. Written as DNA, the CDR3 is TGTGCCAGCAGCCGACCAGGGAGAGACTACACCTTC. Its translation: CASSRPGRDYTF.

This clonotype has a count of ten or more. This chain joins TRBV5-1 and TRBJ2-1; D unclear. The CDR3 consists of 15 residues. Germline V CDR1 and CDR2: SGHRS, YFSETQ. V shed 0 bases and J shed 7 bases, with 14 bases lying between them. The CDR3 region is CASSLGHGSRNEQFF. For the CDR3, the DNA is TGCGCCAGCAGCTTGGGGCACGGAAGTCGAAATGAGCAGTTCTTC.

In its sample, this clonotype was seen many times. V usage is TRBV29-1 and J usage is TRBJ2-1; weak D call: TRBD2 (6 bases). The CDR3 loop spans 15 amino acids. Trimming removed 7 bases at V and 0 bases at J, with 16 bases between. The V gene's germline CDR1 is SQVTM and CDR2 ANQGSEA. CDR3 sequence (DNA): TGCAGCGGCATGTCGGGAGTGAGCTCCTACAATGAGCAGTTCTTC. The encoded protein is CSGMSGVSSYNEQFF.